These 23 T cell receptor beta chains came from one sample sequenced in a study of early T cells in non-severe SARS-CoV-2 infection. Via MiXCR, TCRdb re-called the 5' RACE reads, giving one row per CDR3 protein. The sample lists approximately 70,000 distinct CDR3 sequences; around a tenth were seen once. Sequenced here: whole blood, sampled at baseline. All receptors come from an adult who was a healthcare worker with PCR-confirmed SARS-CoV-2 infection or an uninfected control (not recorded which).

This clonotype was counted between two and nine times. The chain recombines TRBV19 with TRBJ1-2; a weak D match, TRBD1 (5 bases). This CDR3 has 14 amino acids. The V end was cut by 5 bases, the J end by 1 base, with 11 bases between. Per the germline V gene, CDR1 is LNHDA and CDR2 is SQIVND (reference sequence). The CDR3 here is CASSLNQGNYGYTF. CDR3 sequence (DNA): TGTGCCAGTAGTCTTAATCAGGGTAACTATGGCTACACCTTC.

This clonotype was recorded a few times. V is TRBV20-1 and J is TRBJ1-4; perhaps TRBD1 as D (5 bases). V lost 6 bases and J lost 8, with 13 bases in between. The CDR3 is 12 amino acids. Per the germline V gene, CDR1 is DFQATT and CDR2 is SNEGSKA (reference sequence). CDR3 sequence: CSAKGRDEKLFF. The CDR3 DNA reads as TGCAGTGCAAAGGGACGGGACGAAAAACTGTTTTTT.

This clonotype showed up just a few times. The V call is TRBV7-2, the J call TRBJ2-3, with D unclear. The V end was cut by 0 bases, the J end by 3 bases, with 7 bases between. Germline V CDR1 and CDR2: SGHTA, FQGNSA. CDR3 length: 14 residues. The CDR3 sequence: CASSLAVQTDTQYF. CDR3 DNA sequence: TGTGCCAGCAGCTTAGCTGTACAGACAGATACGCAGTATTTT. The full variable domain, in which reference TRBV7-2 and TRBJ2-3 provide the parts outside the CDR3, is GAGVSQSPSNKVTEKGKDVELRCDPISGHTALYWYRQSLGQGLEFLIYFQGNSAPDKSGLPSDRFSAERTGGSVSTLTIQRTQQEDSAVYLCASSLAVQTDTQYFGPGTRLTVL.

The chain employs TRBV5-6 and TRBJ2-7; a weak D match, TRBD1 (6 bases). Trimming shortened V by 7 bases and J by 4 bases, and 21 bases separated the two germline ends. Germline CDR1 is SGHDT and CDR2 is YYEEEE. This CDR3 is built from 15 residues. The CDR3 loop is CASCSSHRVWYEQYF. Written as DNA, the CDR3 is TGTGCCAGCTGTTCATCTCACAGGGTCTGGTACGAGCAGTACTTC.

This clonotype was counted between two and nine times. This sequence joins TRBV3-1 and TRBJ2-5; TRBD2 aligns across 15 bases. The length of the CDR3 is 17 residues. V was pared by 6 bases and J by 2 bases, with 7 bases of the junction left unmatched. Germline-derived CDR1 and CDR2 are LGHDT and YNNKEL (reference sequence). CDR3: CASRPGLAGGKQETQYF. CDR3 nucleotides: TGTGCCAGCAGACCGGGACTAGCGGGGGGAAAACAAGAGACCCAGTACTTC.

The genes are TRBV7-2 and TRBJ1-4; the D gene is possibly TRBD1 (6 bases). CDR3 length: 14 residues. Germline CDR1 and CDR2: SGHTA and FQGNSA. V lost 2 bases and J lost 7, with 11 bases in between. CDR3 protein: CASSLPGGGEKLFF. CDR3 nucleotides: TGTGCCAGCAGCTTACCGGGGGGCGGTGAAAAACTGTTTTTT.

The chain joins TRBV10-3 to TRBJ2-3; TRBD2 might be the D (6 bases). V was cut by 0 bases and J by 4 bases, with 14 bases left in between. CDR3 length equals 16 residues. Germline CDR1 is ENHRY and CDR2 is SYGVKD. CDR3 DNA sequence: TGTGCCATCAGTGAGTCCGGCGGGACCGAGGCAGATACGCAGTATTTT. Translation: CAISESGGTEADTQYF.

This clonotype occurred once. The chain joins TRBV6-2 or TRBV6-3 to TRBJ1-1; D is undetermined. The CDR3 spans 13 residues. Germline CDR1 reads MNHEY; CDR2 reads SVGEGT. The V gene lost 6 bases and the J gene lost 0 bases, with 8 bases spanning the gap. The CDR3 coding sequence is TGTGCCAGCAGCCTGGAGGTGAACACTGAAGCTTTCTTT. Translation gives CASSLEVNTEAFF.

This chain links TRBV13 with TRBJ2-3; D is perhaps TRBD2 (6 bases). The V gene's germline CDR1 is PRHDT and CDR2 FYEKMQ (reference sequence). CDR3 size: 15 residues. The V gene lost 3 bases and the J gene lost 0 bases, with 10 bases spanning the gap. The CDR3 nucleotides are TGTGCCAGCAGCTTCGGGACTGGGAGCACAGATACGCAGTATTTT. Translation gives CASSFGTGSTDTQYF.

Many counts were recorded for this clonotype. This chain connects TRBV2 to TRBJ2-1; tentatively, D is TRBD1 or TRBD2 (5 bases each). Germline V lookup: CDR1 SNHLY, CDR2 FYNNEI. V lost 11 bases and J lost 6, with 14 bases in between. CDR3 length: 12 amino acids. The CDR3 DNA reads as TGTGCCCAAGCAGGGACCGCCAATGAGCAGTTCTTC. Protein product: CAQAGTANEQFF.

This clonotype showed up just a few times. The DNA for the CDR3 is TGTGCCAGCAGCCAAGAGTTGCGGGGGGATGAGCAGTTCTTC. Translating it yields CASSQELRGDEQFF. J is TRBJ2-1 and V is TRBV3-1, with 8 bases identical to TRBD2. Germline values: CDR1 LGHDT, CDR2 YNNKEL (reference sequence). Trimming took 0 bases from V and 8 from J; bases not matched to a gene: 3. CDR3 size: 14 residues.

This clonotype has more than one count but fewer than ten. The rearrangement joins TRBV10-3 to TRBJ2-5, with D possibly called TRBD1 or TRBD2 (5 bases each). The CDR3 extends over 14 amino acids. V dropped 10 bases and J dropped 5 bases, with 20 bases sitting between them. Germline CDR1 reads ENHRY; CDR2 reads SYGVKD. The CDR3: CATRGAASSETQYF. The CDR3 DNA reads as TGTGCCACCCGAGGGGCGGCCTCCTCGGAGACCCAGTACTTC.

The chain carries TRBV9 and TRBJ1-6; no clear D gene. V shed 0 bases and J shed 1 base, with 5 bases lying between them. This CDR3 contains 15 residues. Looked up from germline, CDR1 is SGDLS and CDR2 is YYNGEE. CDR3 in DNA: TGTGCCAGCAGCGTAGCCGGGTCCTATAATTCACCCCTCCACTTT. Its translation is CASSVAGSYNSPLHF.

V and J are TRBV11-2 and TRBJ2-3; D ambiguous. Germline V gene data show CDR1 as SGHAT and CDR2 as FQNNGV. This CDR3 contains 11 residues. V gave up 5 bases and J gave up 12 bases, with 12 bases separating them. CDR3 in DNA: TGTGCCAGCAGCCCCTCAAGAGCCCAGTATTTT. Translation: CASSPSRAQYF.

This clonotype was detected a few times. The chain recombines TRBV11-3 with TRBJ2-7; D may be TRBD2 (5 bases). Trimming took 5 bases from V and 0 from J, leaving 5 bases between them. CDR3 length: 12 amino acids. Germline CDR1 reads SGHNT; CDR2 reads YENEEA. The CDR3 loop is CASSGSSYEQYF. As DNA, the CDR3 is TGTGCCAGCAGCGGGAGCTCCTACGAGCAGTACTTC.

CDR3 protein: CASSLSGQEYDEQYF. In DNA, the CDR3 is TGTGCCAGCAGCTTAAGTGGCCAGGAGTACGACGAGCAGTACTTC. This chain uses TRBV5-4 with TRBJ2-7; D not resolved. CDR1 is SGHNT and CDR2 is YYREEE in the germline V gene (reference sequence). V was cut by 2 bases and J by 5 bases, with 17 bases left in between. The length of the CDR3 is 15 residues.

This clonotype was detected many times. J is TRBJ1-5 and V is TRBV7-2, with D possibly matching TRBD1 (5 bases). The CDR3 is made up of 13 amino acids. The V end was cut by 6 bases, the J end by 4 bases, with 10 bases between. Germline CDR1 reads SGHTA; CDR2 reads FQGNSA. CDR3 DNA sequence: TGTGCCAGCAGTGAAGACAGAAATCAGCCCCAGCATTTT. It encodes CASSEDRNQPQHF.

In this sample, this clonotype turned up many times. The CDR3 spells CASSSEGSVQETQYF. The CDR3 nucleotides are TGTGCCAGCAGCTCCGAAGGTAGTGTTCAAGAGACCCAGTACTTC. V gene TRBV7-8 combines with J gene TRBJ2-5; no definite D call. The V end lost 4 bases, the J end lost 2 bases, and 14 bases lay between the germline ends. The germline CDR1 and CDR2 sequences are SGHVS and FQNEAQ. This CDR3 spans 15 amino acids. Complete variable domain (other parts from reference TRBV7-8 and TRBJ2-5): GAGVSQSPRYKVAKRGQDVALRCDPISGHVSLFWYQQALGQGPEFLTYFQNEAQLDKSGLPSDRFFAERPEGSVSTLKIQRTQQEDSAVYLCASSSEGSVQETQYFGPGTRLLVL.

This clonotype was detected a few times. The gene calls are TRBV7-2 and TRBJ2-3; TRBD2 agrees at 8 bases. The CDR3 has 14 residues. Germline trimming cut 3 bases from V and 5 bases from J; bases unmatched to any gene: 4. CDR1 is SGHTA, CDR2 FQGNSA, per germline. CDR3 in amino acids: CASSFGGGRDTQYF. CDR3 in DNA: TGTGCCAGCAGCTTCGGGGGGGGCCGAGATACGCAGTATTTT. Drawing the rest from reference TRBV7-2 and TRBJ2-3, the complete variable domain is GAGVSQSPSNKVTEKGKDVELRCDPISGHTALYWYRQSLGQGLEFLIYFQGNSAPDKSGLPSDRFSAERTGGSVSTLTIQRTQQEDSAVYLCASSFGGGRDTQYFGPGTRLTVL.

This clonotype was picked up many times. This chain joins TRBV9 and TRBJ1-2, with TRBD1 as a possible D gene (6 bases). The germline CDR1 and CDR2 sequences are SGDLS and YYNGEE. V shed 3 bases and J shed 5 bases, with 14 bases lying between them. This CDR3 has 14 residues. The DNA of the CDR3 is TGTGCCAGCAGCGGACGCCTTACAGGGTATGGCTACACCTTC. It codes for CASSGRLTGYGYTF.

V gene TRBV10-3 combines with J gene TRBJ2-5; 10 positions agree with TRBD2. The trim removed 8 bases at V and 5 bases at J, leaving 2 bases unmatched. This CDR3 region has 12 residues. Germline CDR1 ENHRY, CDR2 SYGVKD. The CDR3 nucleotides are TGTGCCATCGGGACTAGCGTGGAGACCCAGTACTTC. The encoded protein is CAIGTSVETQYF.

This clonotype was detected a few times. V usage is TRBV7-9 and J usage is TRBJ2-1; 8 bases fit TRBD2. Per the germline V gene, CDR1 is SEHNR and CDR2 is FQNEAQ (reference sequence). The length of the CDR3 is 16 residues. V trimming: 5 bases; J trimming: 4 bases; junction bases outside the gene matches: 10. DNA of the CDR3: TGTGCCAGCAGCCCCATAGGGGGACTAGAGTACAATGAGCAGTTCTTC. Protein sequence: CASSPIGGLEYNEQFF.

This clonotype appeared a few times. CDR3 protein: CASSFETGYEQFF. CDR3 DNA: TGCGCCAGCAGCTTCGAGACGGGTTACGAGCAGTTCTTC. This chain connects TRBV5-1 to TRBJ2-1, with unresolved D. The germline V and J ends were trimmed by 2 bases and 10 bases, with 13 bases remaining between them. The CDR3 has 13 residues. Germline V lookup: CDR1 SGHRS, CDR2 YFSETQ.